The present T cell receptor beta chain was sequenced within a study of CD8 T cells in Susac syndrome. Regarding the study as a whole: It was acknowledged by the study that relatively few individuals were included in its TCR sequencing and HLA analysis.

In blood CD8+ and CD4+ T cells, TCR beta underwent sequencing. Patients with stable or active relapsing-remitting disease, all of them treatment-naive, made up the multiple sclerosis controls. In the case of this clonotype: Its cognate antigen is unknown.

Trimming stripped 0 bases from V and 3 bases from J, with 8 bases between. The CDR3 is made up of 14 amino acids. Germline lookup yields CDR1 KGHSH and CDR2 LQKENI. Reverse transcription of about 0.45 to 1 ug RNA was carried out with random hexamers. An immunoSEQ multiplex PCR generated amplified TCR beta CDR3 products spanning 54 Vbeta and 13 Jbeta. TCRdb re-analysed the immunoSEQ multiplex PCR reads in MiXCR, keeping a single row per CDR3 protein. Of around 200,000 distinct CDR3 sequences in the sample, around 95% were seen once. Sequencing was carried out using CD4+ T cells from PBMCs. This TCR derives from a human donor with multiple sclerosis. V gene TRBV18 combines with J gene TRBJ1-2; D is perhaps TRBD1 (5 bases). The CDR3 region has the DNA TGTGCCAGCTCACCACCTGCGGGACACTATGGCTACACCTTC. It translates to CASSPPAGHYGYTF.